Each of the 30 T cell receptor beta chains below was sequenced from the same sample in a study of early T cells in non-severe SARS-CoV-2 infection. In TCRdb, the 5' RACE reads were re-called with MiXCR into one record per CDR3 protein. The sample includes 65,000 to 80,000 distinct CDR3 sequences, 10% to 15% of them seen just once. Sequencing was done on a sample of whole blood. The receptors stem from an adult who was a healthcare worker with PCR-confirmed SARS-CoV-2 infection or an uninfected control (not recorded which).

This clonotype was seen a few times. The chain uses TRBV6-5 and TRBJ2-7, with TRBD1 matching over 7 bases. CDR1 and CDR2 from the germline V gene are MNHEY and SVGAGI. CDR3 length: 15 amino acids. V gave up 2 bases and J gave up 2 bases; unmatched junction bases: 6. The CDR3 region is CASSYRGQDTYEQYF. CDR3 DNA sequence: TGTGCCAGCAGTTACCGCGGACAGGATACCTACGAGCAGTACTTC.

This clonotype was recorded many times. A junction boundary mismatches the germline segment, possibly from a read error. V is TRBV6-2 or TRBV6-3 and J is TRBJ1-6; TRBD1 matches 7 bases. Germline-derived CDR1 and CDR2 are MNHEY and SVGEGT. The CDR3 length is 19 residues. The CDR3 reads CASSYYPGTASSYNSPLHF. The CDR3 DNA sequence: TGTGCCAGCAGCTACTACCCCGGGACAGCTAGCTCCTATAATTCACCCCTCCACTTT.

This clonotype was counted a few times. The chain links TRBV4-2 to TRBJ1-1; 10 bases fit TRBD1. The CDR3 runs 15 residues. In germline, CDR1 is LGHNA, CDR2 YNFKEQ. The V gene end was trimmed by 2 bases and the J gene end by 4 bases; junction bases not matched to a gene: 4. The CDR3: CASSQRQGAFTEAFF. The CDR3 nucleotides are TGTGCCAGCAGCCAAAGACAGGGGGCTTTCACTGAAGCTTTCTTT.

This clonotype appeared a few times. The rearrangement joins TRBV28 to TRBJ2-1, with D uncertain. The germline V and J ends were trimmed by 3 bases and 0 bases, with 9 bases remaining between them. Germline-derived CDR1 and CDR2 are MDHEN and SYDVKM. The CDR3 has 15 amino acids. This chain's CDR3 is CASSLPSSSYNEQFF. As DNA, the CDR3 is TGTGCCAGCAGTTTGCCGTCCAGCTCCTACAATGAGCAGTTCTTC. The whole variable domain, remainder taken from reference TRBV28 and TRBJ2-1, is DVKVTQSSRYLVKRTGEKVFLECVQDMDHENMFWYRQDPGLGLRLIYFSYDVKMKEKGDIPEGYSVSREKKERFSLILESASTNQTSMYLCASSLPSSSYNEQFFGPGTRLTVL.

The sample holds many counts of this clonotype. The rearrangement uses TRBV6-2 or TRBV6-3 and TRBJ2-1; 10 nucleotides agree with TRBD1. J was trimmed by 8 bases and V by 6 bases; bases with no gene match: 7. The germline gives CDR1 MNHEY, CDR2 SVGEGT. CDR3 length: 14 residues. CDR3 sequence reads: CASSSGTGVDEQFF. The CDR3 DNA reads as TGTGCCAGCAGCTCCGGGACAGGGGTTGATGAGCAGTTCTTC.

The chain is built from TRBV27 and TRBJ2-7, with 7 nucleotides matching TRBD2. V was pared by 2 bases and J by 4 bases, with 5 bases of the junction left unmatched. Looked up from germline, CDR1 is MNHEY and CDR2 is SMNVEV (reference sequence). This CDR3 has 14 residues. CDR3 sequence reads: CASSLAGAWYEQYF. The CDR3 nucleotides are TGTGCCAGCAGTTTAGCGGGAGCTTGGTACGAGCAGTACTTC.

This clonotype was found a few times. The V call is TRBV27, the J call TRBJ2-5; D gene uncertain. The CDR3 is made up of 9 amino acids. With 8 bases removed from V and 2 bases from J, the gap between germline ends came to 0 bases. Per the germline V gene, CDR1 is MNHEY and CDR2 is SMNVEV (reference sequence). The CDR3 reads CASQETQYF. CDR3 in DNA: TGTGCCAGCCAAGAGACCCAGTACTTC.

This clonotype was observed at least ten times. The V and J genes are TRBV6-2 or TRBV6-3 and TRBJ1-2; D might be TRBD1 (5 bases). Looked up from germline, CDR1 is MNHEY and CDR2 is SVGEGT. V was shortened by 6 bases and J by 4 bases, with 21 bases between the two germline ends. The CDR3 is 16 amino acids. CDR3 nucleotide sequence: TGTGCCAGCAGCCCCGCCCCCGTCCAGGGTGTCTATGGCTACACCTTC. It translates to CASSPAPVQGVYGYTF.

This clonotype was detected many times. V and J are TRBV3-1 and TRBJ2-1; D is undetermined. Germline values: CDR1 LGHDT, CDR2 YNNKEL (reference sequence). The V and J ends lost 4 bases and 5 bases respectively, with 15 bases between them. The CDR3 runs to 15 residues. This CDR3 is CASSPQYAVNNEQFF. DNA of the CDR3: TGTGCCAGCAGCCCCCAGTACGCAGTTAACAATGAGCAGTTCTTC.

This clonotype was counted between two and nine times. This chain connects TRBV10-2 to TRBJ2-2; TRBD2 agrees at 13 bases. There are 17 residues in the CDR3. Trimming cost V 4 bases and J 6 bases; bases outside gene matches: 8. CDR1 is WSHSY, CDR2 SAAADI, per germline. Written as DNA, the CDR3 is TGCGCCAGCAGTGGGCTACTAGCGGGAGGGCCCCCCGGGGAGCTGTTTTTT. It is translated as CASSGLLAGGPPGELFF.

This clonotype has a handful of counts. This chain links TRBV7-9 with TRBJ2-1; no firm D call. V shed 1 base and J shed 10 bases, with 8 bases lying between them. Germline V gene data show CDR1 as SEHNR and CDR2 as FQNEAQ (reference sequence). CDR3 size: 12 residues. The chain's CDR3 is CASSLDSGEQFF. CDR3 nucleotides: TGTGCCAGCAGCTTAGATTCCGGGGAGCAGTTCTTC.

This clonotype appeared a few times. CDR3 DNA sequence: TGTGCCAGTAGTATCAGCCACTTAACAGGTCCTTCGGCCGATACGCAGTATTTT. It is translated as CASSISHLTGPSADTQYF. The chain employs TRBV19 and TRBJ2-3, with D possibly being TRBD1 (5 bases). Germline lookup yields CDR1 LNHDA and CDR2 SQIVND (reference sequence). Trimming pared 3 bases from V and 6 bases from J, leaving 25 bases between. The CDR3 contains 18 residues.

This clonotype came up many times. The rearrangement links TRBV7-9 to TRBJ1-1; D gene uncertain. The CDR3 is made up of 12 amino acids. Germline-derived CDR1 and CDR2 are SEHNR and FQNEAQ (reference sequence). V lost 5 bases and J 7 bases, leaving 11 bases between the germline ends. CDR3 nucleotides: TGTGCCAGCAGCCTCACTGGATATGAAGCTTTCTTT. Translation gives CASSLTGYEAFF.

The chain couples TRBV7-8 to TRBJ2-3, with 7 bases lining up with TRBD2. The CDR3 has 14 residues. Germline CDR1 SGHVS, CDR2 FQNEAQ. The ends lost 1 base at V and 5 bases at J; junction bases unmatched: 3. The CDR3 sequence is CASSLEAGVDTQYF. The CDR3 nucleotides are TGTGCCAGCAGCTTAGAGGCGGGGGTAGATACGCAGTATTTT.

This clonotype showed up just a few times. V and J are TRBV29-1 and TRBJ2-3, with D unclear. The CDR3 is made up of 10 amino acids. V was pared by 7 bases and J by 2 bases, with 4 bases between. The V gene's germline CDR1 is SQVTM and CDR2 ANQGSEA. The CDR3 coding sequence is TGCAGCGCCGTCACAGATACGCAGTATTTT. This encodes CSAVTDTQYF.

This clonotype was counted at least ten times. The V call is TRBV6-5, the J call TRBJ2-4; TRBD1 might be the D (5 bases). Germline V gene data show CDR1 as MNHEY and CDR2 as SVGAGI. The CDR3 is made up of 14 amino acids. V was clipped by 8 bases and J by 7 bases, with 18 bases between them. The CDR3 region has the DNA TGTGCCAGCCGAAGACACGAAGGGGTGAACATTCAGTACTTC. Translated, it gives CASRRHEGVNIQYF.

This clonotype appeared many times. This chain uses TRBV2 with TRBJ2-7; 11 bases map to TRBD1. Germline lookup yields CDR1 SNHLY and CDR2 FYNNEI. V lost 2 bases and J lost 5; bases outside the gene matches: 5. The CDR3 is 15 residues long. Here the CDR3 reads CASSEIGQGADEQYF. The CDR3 region has the DNA TGTGCCAGCAGTGAAATCGGACAGGGGGCTGACGAGCAGTACTTC.

CDR3 nucleotide sequence: TGTGCCAGTAATGAGCTACAGGGCGCCGGGGAGCTGTTTTTT. Protein: CASNELQGAGELFF. The chain combines TRBV28 with TRBJ2-2, with TRBD1 as a possible D gene (6 bases). The CDR3 covers 14 residues. In germline, CDR1 is MDHEN, CDR2 SYDVKM. V was cut by 9 bases and J by 6 bases, with 17 bases left in between.

The CDR3 nucleotides read TGCGCCAGCAGCCAAGGCCCGGGGACAGGGTACTACGAGCAGTACTTC. Protein sequence: CASSQGPGTGYYEQYF. The genes are TRBV4-3 and TRBJ2-7; TRBD1 agrees at 9 bases. CDR1 is LGHNA and CDR2 is YSLEER in the germline V gene. The CDR3 length is 16 residues. V shed 1 base and J 3 bases; nucleotides not matched to a gene: 7.

The chain carries TRBV6-2 or TRBV6-3 and TRBJ2-7; D gene ambiguous. This CDR3 has 12 amino acids. CDR1 is MNHEY and CDR2 is SVGEGT in the germline V gene. V was clipped by 6 bases and J by 6 bases, with 12 bases between them. The CDR3 region has the DNA TGTGCCAGCAGACCCTCATGGCGCGAGCAGTACTTC. Encoded protein: CASRPSWREQYF.

The chain is built from TRBV7-9 and TRBJ2-1; D possibly corresponds to TRBD2 (6 bases). CDR1 and CDR2 from the germline V gene are SEHNR and FQNEAQ (reference sequence). The length of the CDR3 is 15 residues. Trimming took 3 bases from V and 3 from J, leaving 12 bases between them. Here the CDR3 reads CASSFPSGGYNEQFF. For the CDR3, the DNA is TGTGCCAGCAGCTTCCCCTCCGGGGGCTACAATGAGCAGTTCTTC.

V usage is TRBV2 and J usage is TRBJ2-3, with D unresolved. Trimming pared 7 bases from V and 0 bases from J, leaving 11 bases between. The CDR3 has 14 amino acids. The V gene's germline CDR1 is SNHLY and CDR2 FYNNEI. CDR3 amino acids: CASTSRQSTDTQYF. The CDR3 DNA reads TGTGCCAGCACCTCGAGACAAAGCACAGATACGCAGTATTTT.

This clonotype was observed many times. This sequence joins TRBV29-1 and TRBJ2-7; tentative D call: TRBD2 (5 bases). The CDR3 is 15 amino acids. Germline CDR1 and CDR2: SQVTM and ANQGSEA. V gave up 0 bases and J gave up 1 base, with 13 bases separating them. The CDR3 sequence: CSVEESGAPSYEQYF. DNA for the CDR3: TGCAGCGTTGAAGAAAGCGGAGCCCCTTCCTACGAGCAGTACTTC.

The chain joins TRBV24-1 to TRBJ2-3; TRBD1 matches at 8 bases. CDR3 size: 17 residues. V dropped 4 bases and J dropped 0; count of bases not matched to a gene: 8. CDR1 is KGHDR and CDR2 is SFDVKD in the germline V gene. The CDR3 loop is CATSDPPGQDSTDTQYF. CDR3 nucleotides: TGTGCCACCAGTGACCCGCCGGGACAGGACAGCACAGATACGCAGTATTTT.

This clonotype showed up just a few times. This sequence joins TRBV20-1 and TRBJ2-1; 13 bases are shared with TRBD2. Germline CDR1 and CDR2: DFQATT and SNEGSKA (reference sequence). There are 14 residues in the CDR3. V shed 6 bases, J shed 8 bases, and the junction held 7 bases outside the gene matches. CDR3 protein: CSALLAGGPDEQFF. As DNA, the CDR3 is TGCAGTGCCCTACTAGCGGGGGGGCCGGATGAGCAGTTCTTC.

This clonotype was counted only a few times. The chain is built from TRBV9 and TRBJ2-1; D is uncertain. With 0 bases removed from V and 8 bases from J, the gap between germline ends came to 6 bases. Looked up from germline, CDR1 is SGDLS and CDR2 is YYNGEE. The CDR3 loop spans 12 amino acids. The DNA for the CDR3 is TGTGCCAGCAGCGTAGGGGTATATGAGCAGTTCTTC. It specifies CASSVGVYEQFF.

V and J are TRBV29-1 and TRBJ2-2, with D tentatively TRBD1 or TRBD2 (5 bases each). The CDR3 extends over 15 amino acids. The V gene lost 6 bases and the J gene lost 8 bases, with 22 bases spanning the gap. The germline gives CDR1 SQVTM, CDR2 ANQGSEA. The CDR3: CSVSGLSAGRGELFF. For the CDR3, the DNA is TGCAGCGTATCGGGGCTCTCTGCAGGAAGGGGGGAGCTGTTTTTT.

Ten or more counts support this clonotype. This rearrangement joins TRBV9 to TRBJ2-1, with D perhaps TRBD2 (5 bases). V shed 0 bases and J shed 9 bases, with 19 bases lying between them. The germline V gene has CDR1 SGDLS and CDR2 YYNGEE. This CDR3 comprises 16 residues. In nucleotides, the CDR3 is TGTGCCAGCAGCGTAGCCCCAGGAGCGGACGAGGGTGAGCAGTTCTTC. Protein: CASSVAPGADEGEQFF. Full variable domain (rest looked up from reference TRBV9 and TRBJ2-1): DSGVTQTPKHLITATGQRVTLRCSPRSGDLSVYWYQQSLDQGLQFLIQYYNGEERAKGNILERFSAQQFPDLHSELNLSSLELGDSALYFCASSVAPGADEGEQFFGPGTRLTVL.

This clonotype has ten or more counts. This sequence joins TRBV20-1 and TRBJ2-3; D unclear. The CDR3 sequence is 12 residues long. Between the trimmed V and J ends, which lost 3 bases and 0 bases, there was a span of 4 bases. Germline V CDR1 and CDR2: DFQATT, SNEGSKA (reference sequence). The CDR3 spells CSASKSTDTQYF. CDR3 bases: TGCAGTGCTAGCAAAAGCACAGATACGCAGTATTTT.

This clonotype has at least ten counts. J is TRBJ1-1 and V is TRBV25-1, with unresolved D. Germline values: CDR1 MGHDK, CDR2 SYGVNS. The CDR3 consists of 14 residues. Trimming took 6 bases from V and 4 from J, leaving 15 bases between them. CDR3 residues: CASRKSGGITEAFF. CDR3 sequence (DNA): TGTGCCAGCAGAAAATCAGGTGGTATCACTGAAGCTTTCTTT.